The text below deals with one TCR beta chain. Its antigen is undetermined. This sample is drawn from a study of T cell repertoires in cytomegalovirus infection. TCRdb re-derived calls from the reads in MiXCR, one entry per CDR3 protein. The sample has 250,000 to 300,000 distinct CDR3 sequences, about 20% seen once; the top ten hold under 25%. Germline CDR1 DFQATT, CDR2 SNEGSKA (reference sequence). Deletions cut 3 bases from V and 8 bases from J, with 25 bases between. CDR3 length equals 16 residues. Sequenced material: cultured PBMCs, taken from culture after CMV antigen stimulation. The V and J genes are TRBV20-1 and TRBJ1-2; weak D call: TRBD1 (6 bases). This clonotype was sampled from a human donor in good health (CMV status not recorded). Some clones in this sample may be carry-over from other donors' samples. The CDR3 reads CSARPQPGHRKVGYTF. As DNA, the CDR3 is TGCAGTGCTAGGCCCCAGCCGGGACACCGAAAAGTGGGCTACACCTTC.